Following are 14 T cell receptor beta chains from one sample sequenced in a study of T cell clonotyping in hematopoietic cell transplantation. Method: immunoSEQ multiplex PCR; TCRdb's copy keeps in-frame clones and lacks some. Of some 15,000 clones in the sample, about 83% are singletons; the top ten hold about 4%. Sample: PBMCs, taken 100 days after allogeneic stem cell transplant. The receptors here all came from a male patient aged 55 to 69 who had an allogeneic stem cell transplant from a related donor, so the T cells may come from the graft donor. Some clones in this sample may be carry-over from other donors' samples.

The genes are TRBV4-3 and TRBJ2-7; 11 bases are shared with TRBD2. Looked up from germline, CDR1 is LGHNA and CDR2 is YSLEER. The CDR3 is made up of 15 amino acids. V dropped 6 bases and J dropped 1; count of bases not matched to a gene: 5. CDR3 in amino acids: CASSLLAGVSYEQYF. The CDR3 DNA is TGCGCCAGCAGTCTACTAGCGGGGGTTTCCTACGAGCAGTACTTC.

The chain is built from TRBV5-1 and TRBJ2-3, with 9 nucleotides matching TRBD2. CDR1 is SGHRS and CDR2 is YFSETQ in the germline V gene. The junction had 7 bases not matched to a gene; V was cut back by 0 bases and J by 2 bases. CDR3 length equals 17 residues. The CDR3 coding sequence is TGCGCCAGCAGCTTGGGATTTAGCGGGGGATTCACAGATACGCAGTATTTT. This codes for CASSLGFSGGFTDTQYF.

The chain has TRBV7-2 and TRBJ2-1, with TRBD2 matching 12 bases. The CDR3 has 17 residues. The trim removed 4 bases at V and 7 bases at J, leaving 11 bases unmatched. Germline lookup yields CDR1 SGHTA and CDR2 FQGNSA. CDR3 loop: CASSWASGGAGGNEQFF. The CDR3 DNA sequence: TGTGCCAGCAGCTGGGCTAGCGGGGGGGCAGGTGGTAATGAGCAGTTCTTC.

CDR3 in amino acids: CASSVYPGDEKLFF. The CDR3 DNA reads TGTGCCAGCAGCGTCTACCCGGGGGATGAAAAACTGTTTTTT. The rearrangement links TRBV9 to TRBJ1-4, with D perhaps TRBD1 (5 bases). From germline, CDR1 is SGDLS and CDR2 YYNGEE. Trimming stripped 2 bases from V and 6 bases from J, with 11 bases between. The CDR3 length is 14 residues.

The count of this clone is one. The chain combines TRBV19 with TRBJ2-7; the D is unclear. The V gene's germline CDR1 is LNHDA and CDR2 SQIVND (reference sequence). V shed 3 bases and J shed 3 bases, with 12 bases lying between them. The CDR3 contains 14 residues. CDR3 bases: TGTGCCAGTAGTATCAGGCACGGAGACTACGAGCAGTACTTC. It encodes CASSIRHGDYEQYF.

This rearrangement joins TRBV7-2 to TRBJ2-1; D may be TRBD2 (5 bases). Per the germline V gene, CDR1 is SGHTA and CDR2 is FQGNSA. The CDR3 runs 16 residues. With 5 bases removed from V and 6 bases from J, the gap between germline ends came to 20 bases. The CDR3 DNA sequence: TGTGCCAGCAGCGCCCCCCCCCGCGGGTGGGGCAATGAGCAGTTCTTC. Residues: CASSAPPRGWGNEQFF.

The V gene is TRBV19, the J gene TRBJ2-5; 7 bases line up with TRBD1. From germline, CDR1 is LNHDA and CDR2 SQIVND (reference sequence). Trimming at V came to 7 bases and at J to 1 base, leaving 9 bases not matched to a gene. The CDR3 contains 15 residues. CDR3 sequence: CASKDGTAVQETQYF. The CDR3 DNA reads as TGTGCCAGTAAGGACGGGACAGCAGTCCAAGAGACCCAGTACTTC.

This clone appeared a few times. The chain recombines TRBV4-3 with TRBJ2-1, with TRBD1 matching 9 bases. The CDR3 loop spans 18 amino acids. J lost 0 bases, V lost 4 bases, and 10 bases had no gene match. Germline lookup yields CDR1 LGHNA and CDR2 YSLEER. The CDR3 here is CASSRYRGQTASYNEQFF. DNA for the CDR3: TGCGCCAGCAGCCGGTACAGGGGGCAAACTGCCTCCTACAATGAGCAGTTCTTC.

This chain's CDR3 is CASSLVNGEGYTF. The CDR3 nucleotides read TGTGCCAGCAGCCTAGTAAACGGGGAAGGCTACACCTTC. This chain links TRBV7-9 with TRBJ1-2; D is unclear. CDR3 length: 13 residues. CDR1 SEHNR and CDR2 FQNEAQ come from the germline V gene (reference sequence). V gave up 5 bases and J gave up 8 bases, with 15 bases separating them. Combining the CDR3 with reference TRBV7-9 and TRBJ1-2 gives the whole variable domain DTGVSQNPRHKITKRGQNVTFRCDPISEHNRLYWYRQTLGQGPEFLTYFQNEAQLEKSRLLSDRFSAERPKGSFSTLEIQRTEQGDSAMYLCASSLVNGEGYTFGSGTRLTVV.

The gene calls are TRBV28 and TRBJ2-7, with 7 bases fitting TRBD1. Germline lookup yields CDR1 MDHEN and CDR2 SYDVKM. The CDR3 sequence is 12 residues long. V lost 6 bases to trimming and J lost 4 bases; unmatched junction nucleotides: 3. The CDR3 protein is CASRDRPYEQYF. The CDR3 region has the DNA TGTGCCAGCAGGGACAGGCCTTACGAGCAGTACTTC.

The rearrangement uses TRBV5-6 and TRBJ2-3; D call uncertain. The CDR3 loop spans 12 amino acids. Trimming took off 4 bases at V and 2 bases at J, with 5 bases between the two ends. Germline values: CDR1 SGHDT, CDR2 YYEEEE. The CDR3 DNA is TGTGCCAGCAGCCGGATCACAGATACGCAGTATTTT. Its protein product is CASSRITDTQYF.

V usage is TRBV5-1 and J usage is TRBJ1-1, with D possibly TRBD1 on 6 matching bases. The CDR3 totals 15 residues. V gave up 0 bases and J gave up 5 bases, with 14 bases separating them. Germline assignment: CDR1 SGHRS and CDR2 YFSETQ. CDR3 DNA sequence: TGCGCCAGCAGCTTGGAGGTGGGGGCAGAGACTGAAGCTTTCTTT. Protein product: CASSLEVGAETEAFF.

The CDR3 bases are TGTGCCAGCAGTCCCCCTGGACAGACAGATACGCAGTATTTT. Protein: CASSPPGQTDTQYF. This rearrangement joins TRBV28 to TRBJ2-3, with D possibly being TRBD1 (6 bases). The V gene lost 5 bases and the J gene lost 3 bases, with 12 bases spanning the gap. Germline CDR1 is MDHEN and CDR2 is SYDVKM. The CDR3 extends over 14 amino acids. Variable domain in full (rest from reference TRBV28 and TRBJ2-3): DVKVTQSSRYLVKRTGEKVFLECVQDMDHENMFWYRQDPGLGLRLIYFSYDVKMKEKGDIPEGYSVSREKKERFSLILESASTNQTSMYLCASSPPGQTDTQYFGPGTRLTVL.

V is TRBV5-8 and J is TRBJ2-3, with TRBD2 matching over 8 bases. The CDR3 loop spans 16 amino acids. Trimming removed 5 bases from V and 1 base from J; junction bases left unmatched: 9. In germline, CDR1 is SGHTS, CDR2 YDEGEE. The CDR3 DNA sequence: TGTGCCAGCAGGATAGTAGCGGGGCGACGCACAGATACGCAGTATTTT. Its translation: CASRIVAGRRTDTQYF.